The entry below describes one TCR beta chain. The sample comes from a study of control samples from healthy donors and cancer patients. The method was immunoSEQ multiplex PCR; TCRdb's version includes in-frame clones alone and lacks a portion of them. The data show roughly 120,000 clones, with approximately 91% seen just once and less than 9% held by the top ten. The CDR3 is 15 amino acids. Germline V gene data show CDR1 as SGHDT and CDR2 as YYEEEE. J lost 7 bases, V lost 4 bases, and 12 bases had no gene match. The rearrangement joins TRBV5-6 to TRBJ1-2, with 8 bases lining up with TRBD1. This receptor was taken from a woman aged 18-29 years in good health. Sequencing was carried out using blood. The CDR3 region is CASSPGQGLWGGYTF. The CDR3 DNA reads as TGTGCCAGCAGCCCAGGACAGGGTCTATGGGGTGGCTACACCTTC. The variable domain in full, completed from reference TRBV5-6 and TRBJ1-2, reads DAGVTQSPTHLIKTRGQQVTLRCSPKSGHDTVSWYQQALGQGPQFIFQYYEEEERQRGNFPDRFSGHQFPNYSSELNVNALLLGDSALYLCASSPGQGLWGGYTFGSGTRLTVV.